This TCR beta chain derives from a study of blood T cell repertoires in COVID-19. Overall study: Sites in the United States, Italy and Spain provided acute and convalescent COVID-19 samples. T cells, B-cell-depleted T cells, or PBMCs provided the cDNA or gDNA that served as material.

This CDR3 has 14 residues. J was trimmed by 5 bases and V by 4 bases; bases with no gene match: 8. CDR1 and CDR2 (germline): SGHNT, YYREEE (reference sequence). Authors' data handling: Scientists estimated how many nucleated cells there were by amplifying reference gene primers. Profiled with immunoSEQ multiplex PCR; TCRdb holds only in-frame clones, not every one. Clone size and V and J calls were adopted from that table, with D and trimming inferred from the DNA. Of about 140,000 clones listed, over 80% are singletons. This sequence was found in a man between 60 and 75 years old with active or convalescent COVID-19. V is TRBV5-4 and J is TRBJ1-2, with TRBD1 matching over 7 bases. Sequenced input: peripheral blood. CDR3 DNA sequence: TGTGCCAGCAGCATCGACAGGGAAGGATATGGCTACACCTTC. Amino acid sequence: CASSIDREGYGYTF.